This T cell receptor (beta chain) came from a study of blood T cell repertoires in COVID-19 (dated by TCRdb to 2019 to 2021). As for the study more broadly: The collaborator samples originated in the United States, Italy and Spain and spanned the acute and convalescent phases of COVID-19. The sample metadata nearly always contained a de-identified subject ID, COVID-19 status, age in years and sex. The repertoires were released in a freely available public database meant as a resource for research on the immune response to SARS-CoV-2. Where available, HLA class I and class II types were taken from metadata supplied by the sample provider and were not determined by assay-based typing. Samples came from the ongoing ImmuneRACE study (first 160 participants) plus 1,254 subjects from 6 global collaborators. The dataset comprised deeply sampled blood TCRbeta repertoires from subjects exposed to, actively infected with, or recovered from COVID-19. The material from the prospective study consisted of cDNA or gDNA derived from T cells, B-cell-depleted T cells, or PBMCs.

Turning to this clone: Its specific antigen is unknown. Base qualities are not at hand, and no much larger clone is one base apart.

TCRbeta CDR3 regions were amplified from genomic DNA by means of the immunoSEQ Assay, a bias-controlled multiplex PCR. The study's processing was this. The number of nucleated cells in each sample was estimated by amplification of reference gene primers within the assay. To quantify the absolute abundance of each unique TCRbeta CDR3 rearrangement, sequence reads were collapsed and filtered. For each sample, productive Simpson clonality was calculated as the square root of Simpson's diversity index over productive rearrangements. In TCRdb, the immuneACCESS table is reduced to in-frame sequences with V and J assigned. These tables do not hold every clone; where another copy was compared, an unresolved V gene accounts for under half, and the others remain unexplained. That table is the source of V, J and clone size, and D and trimming were worked out from the DNA. The sample records about 530,000 clones, less than 90% of which are singletons. In total, the top ten clones hold roughly 8% of the sample.

Study-level results and caveats: Clinical and demographic metadata were provided uncurated, with the amount varying by source and participant.

In Seattle, one collaborating source enrolled patients while the infection was active and tracked those patients longitudinally over the course of disease. Each collaborating institution followed its own protocols to collect whole blood in K2EDTA tubes. Collaborator samples were shipped for TCRbeta analysis as frozen whole blood, isolated PBMCs, or DNA extracted from either sample type. The cysteine opens and the phenylalanine closes a CDR3 of 15 amino acids. Only the CDR3 DNA is retained, 45 bases long and in frame from the first base. Looking up the germline V gene yields CDR1 SGHVS and CDR2 FQNEAQ. V is cut by 5 bases and J by 0 bases, and the space between the germline ends is 14 bases.

The sequence is built from TRBV7-8 and TRBJ2-7, with a tentative D gene TRBD2 over 5 matching bases. The TCR comes from a woman aged 50 to 65 with COVID-19, enrolled during active disease. Sequenced material: peripheral blood. The sequenced DNA is TGTGCCAGCAGCCTCCCCCCTGGGAGCTCCTACGAGCAGTACTTC. Protein translation: CASSLPPGSSYEQYF.